These 21 T cell receptor beta chains originate from one sample sequenced in a study of beta chain features in type 1 diabetes. Expressed TCRB transcripts were sequenced, since all the RNA that had been isolated was reverse transcribed. The assay was immunoSEQ multiplex PCR, and TCRdb's table has in-frame clones only and misses some. Counted here are 250,000 or so clones, roughly 13% occurring once; the ten biggest clones make up just under 0.02%. Antigens of these TCRs are unknown. Overall study findings and caveats: TCRB CDR3s were moderately but significantly shorter in Type 1 diabetes patients in all four CD4+ subsets.

Material: naive CD4+ T cells from blood. These receptors were obtained from a man younger than 45 with type 1 diabetes.

This clone was observed a handful of times. Here the CDR3 reads CASTSGTSGSGEQFF. DNA of the CDR3: TGTGCCAGCACCTCCGGGACTAGCGGGAGTGGTGAGCAGTTCTTC. The J gene is TRBJ2-1, the V gene TRBV9, with 14 bases matching TRBD2. Germline V lookup: CDR1 SGDLS, CDR2 YYNGEE. The V and J ends lost 6 bases and 9 bases, in that order; junction bases with no gene match: 8. The length of the CDR3 is 15 residues. Together with reference TRBV9 and TRBJ2-1, the CDR3 gives the full variable domain: DSGVTQTPKHLITATGQRVTLRCSPRSGDLSVYWYQQSLDQGLQFLIQYYNGEERAKGNILERFSAQQFPDLHSELNLSSLELGDSALYFCASTSGTSGSGEQFFGPGTRLTVL.

This clone came up a few times. Distinct nucleotide sequences in the sample also encode this CDR3. The chain has TRBV10-3 and TRBJ1-1, with D tentatively TRBD1 (5 bases). The CDR3 covers 12 residues. V dropped 9 bases and J dropped 1 base, with 9 bases sitting between them. Germline CDR1 and CDR2: ENHRY and SYGVKD. In DNA, the CDR3 is TGTGCCATAAGCAGGGAGAACACTGAAGCTTTCTTT. Amino acid sequence: CAISRENTEAFF.

This chain connects TRBV6-1 to TRBJ2-2, with unresolved D. Germline V gene sequence: CDR1 MNHNS, CDR2 SASEGT. V dropped 6 bases and J dropped 1 base, with 3 bases sitting between them. The CDR3 runs to 12 residues. CDR3 bases: TGTGCCAGCAGACAGAACACCGGGGAGCTGTTTTTT. Its protein product is CASRQNTGELFF.

The sample holds a few counts of this clone. This chain links TRBV7-9 with TRBJ2-1; the match to TRBD1 covers 9 bases. The CDR3 is 15 residues long. In germline, CDR1 is SEHNR, CDR2 FQNEAQ (reference sequence). J lost 9 bases, V lost 7 bases, and 13 bases had no gene match. CDR3 amino acids: CASTPGGQGIGEQFF. In DNA form, the CDR3 reads TGTGCCAGCACCCCTGGAGGACAGGGGATCGGTGAGCAGTTCTTC.

This clone showed up just a few times. The rearrangement uses TRBV5-4 and TRBJ2-7; 7 positions agree with TRBD1. The CDR3 extends over 15 amino acids. The V segment lost 0 bases and the J segment 7 bases; nucleotides outside the gene matches: 10. CDR1 is SGHNT, CDR2 YYREEE, per germline (reference sequence). CDR3 in DNA: TGTGCCAGCAGCTTGGACCCTAACAGGGGCGGAGAGCAGTACTTC. Protein product: CASSLDPNRGGEQYF.

Regarding this clone: Other DNA sequences from this sample encode an identical CDR3 as well. The chain has TRBV7-9 and TRBJ1-1, with D unclear. The germline CDR1 and CDR2 sequences are SEHNR and FQNEAQ (reference sequence). CDR3 size: 13 residues. V lost 2 bases to trimming and J lost 1 base, with 5 bases between them. CDR3 sequence reads: CASSLRENTEAFF. CDR3 nucleotide sequence: TGTGCCAGCAGCTTACGGGAGAACACTGAAGCTTTCTTT.

This clone turned up a few times. The chain is built from TRBV6-5 and TRBJ1-2, with 7 positions matching TRBD1. This CDR3 has 14 amino acids. Per the germline V gene, CDR1 is MNHEY and CDR2 is SVGAGI. Trimming cost V 6 bases and J 6 bases; bases outside gene matches: 10. The CDR3 region is CASSNDRVDHGYTF. The CDR3 nucleotides are TGTGCCAGCAGCAACGACAGGGTGGACCATGGCTACACCTTC.

This clone was counted only a few times. This sequence joins TRBV5-1 and TRBJ1-1; a weak D match, TRBD1 (5 bases). The germline gives CDR1 SGHRS, CDR2 YFSETQ. The length of the CDR3 is 13 residues. Trimming removed 6 bases from V and 1 base from J, with 10 bases in between. The CDR3 region is CASTSDRNTEAFF. DNA of the CDR3: TGCGCCAGCACGTCAGACAGGAACACTGAAGCTTTCTTT.

This chain uses TRBV6-5 with TRBJ1-1; 8 bases agree with TRBD1. The trim removed 6 bases at V and 5 bases at J, leaving 8 bases unmatched. The CDR3 contains 14 residues. Germline V CDR1 and CDR2: MNHEY, SVGAGI. CDR3 sequence (DNA): TGTGCCAGCAGCCTTTTGACAGGGGTTACTGAAGCTTTCTTT. It specifies CASSLLTGVTEAFF.

This clone was detected ten times or more. The junction and the germline gene differ at one end; a read error may be behind it. This chain joins TRBV30 and TRBJ2-4, with D hard to call. The CDR3 extends over 11 amino acids. Germline CDR1 and CDR2: GTSNPN and SVGIG (reference sequence). CDR3 sequence (DNA): TGTGCCTGGGGAAGAGAGGTCCCAGTGTCCTTC. This translates into CAWGREVPVSF.

V is TRBV7-9 and J is TRBJ1-2, with D unclear. The CDR3 is 14 residues long. Germline lookup yields CDR1 SEHNR and CDR2 FQNEAQ (reference sequence). The V and J ends lost 0 bases and 6 bases respectively, with 11 bases between them. CDR3 sequence reads: CASSLAQADNGYTF. The CDR3 coding sequence is TGTGCCAGCAGCTTAGCGCAGGCAGATAATGGCTACACCTTC.

Only a few counts were recorded for this clone. The V and J genes are TRBV9 and TRBJ2-5; weak D call: TRBD2 (6 bases). CDR1 is SGDLS and CDR2 is YYNGEE in the germline V gene. This CDR3 has 13 residues. V gave up 3 bases and J gave up 1 base, with 7 bases separating them. The DNA of the CDR3 is TGTGCCAGCAGCGGGAGGGTCCAAGAGACCCAGTACTTC. This gives the protein CASSGRVQETQYF.

V is TRBV5-1 and J is TRBJ1-2; D is possibly TRBD1 (6 bases). The CDR3 sequence is 13 residues long. Germline CDR1 and CDR2: SGHRS and YFSETQ. Trimming removed 4 bases at V and 8 bases at J, with 15 bases between. This CDR3 is CASSPGPQGGYTF. The CDR3 region has the DNA TGCGCCAGCAGCCCGGGACCGCAGGGGGGCTACACCTTC.

Only a few counts were recorded for this clone. This chain links TRBV18 with TRBJ1-1; 11 bases line up with TRBD1. This CDR3 has 13 amino acids. The ends lost 4 bases at V and 6 bases at J; junction bases unmatched: 1. The germline V gene has CDR1 KGHSH and CDR2 LQKENI. The CDR3 nucleotides read TGTGCCAGCTCACAGGGACAGGGGGCTGAAGCTTTCTTT. Amino acid sequence: CASSQGQGAEAFF.

This chain joins TRBV2 and TRBJ2-2, with TRBD1 identical over 9 bases. The V and J ends lost 6 bases and 5 bases, in that order; junction bases with no gene match: 4. Germline loops: CDR1 SNHLY, CDR2 FYNNEI. The CDR3 covers 14 residues. This chain's CDR3 is CASRQGARTGELFF. The CDR3 region has the DNA TGTGCCAGCAGACAGGGGGCAAGAACCGGGGAGCTGTTTTTT.

This clone was seen a few times. This chain joins TRBV25-1 and TRBJ2-7, with unresolved D. V was cut by 3 bases and J by 7 bases, with 13 bases left in between. The CDR3 covers 13 residues. Germline V lookup: CDR1 MGHDK, CDR2 SYGVNS. CDR3 in DNA: TGTGCCAGCAGTGACGAACCGCAGAGGGAGCAGTACTTC. Translating gives CASSDEPQREQYF.

This clone appeared a few times. This chain connects TRBV6-6 to TRBJ1-5, with unresolved D. The V end was cut by 10 bases, the J end by 5 bases, with 15 bases between. Germline CDR1 is MNHNY and CDR2 is SVGAGI (reference sequence). CDR3 size: 13 residues. The CDR3 sequence is CATCEGGYQPQHF. CDR3 DNA: TGTGCCACCTGCGAGGGAGGATATCAGCCCCAGCATTTT.

This clone came up a few times. The CDR3, as DNA: TGTGCCTGGAGCCCGGACAGGGGGCTGTCTTTCTTT. Amino acids: CAWSPDRGLSFF. The chain carries TRBV30 and TRBJ1-1; 11 nucleotides agree with TRBD1. Trimming took 3 bases from V and 12 from J; bases not matched to a gene: 6. Looked up from germline, CDR1 is GTSNPN and CDR2 is SVGIG (reference sequence). CDR3 length equals 12 residues.

The rearrangement joins TRBV5-6 to TRBJ1-5, with D possibly matching TRBD1 (6 bases). This CDR3 region has 16 residues. In germline, CDR1 is SGHDT, CDR2 YYEEEE. Trimming left V 3 bases short and J 0 bases short, with 13 bases between. The CDR3 DNA sequence: TGTGCCAGCAGCTCAAACCAGGGGTATAGCAATCAGCCCCAGCATTTT. As protein: CASSSNQGYSNQPQHF.

The V call is TRBV7-9, the J call TRBJ1-2; D possibly corresponds to TRBD1 (5 bases). Trimming took 0 bases from V and 4 from J, leaving 9 bases between them. This CDR3 region has 14 residues. Germline-derived CDR1 and CDR2 are SEHNR and FQNEAQ (reference sequence). CDR3: CASSLAAGSYGYTF. DNA for the CDR3: TGTGCCAGCAGCTTAGCCGCAGGGTCCTATGGCTACACCTTC.

In this sample, this clone turned up a few times. The chain carries TRBV5-1 and TRBJ2-5; a weak D match, TRBD2 (5 bases). The CDR3 loop spans 15 amino acids. Germline CDR1 is SGHRS and CDR2 is YFSETQ. V lost 3 bases and J 4 bases, leaving 16 bases between the germline ends. CDR3: CASSSDPGKRETQYF. CDR3 coding DNA: TGCGCCAGCAGCTCGGACCCGGGGAAAAGAGAGACCCAGTACTTC. The whole variable domain, filled in from reference TRBV5-1 and TRBJ2-5, reads KAGVTQTPRYLIKTRGQQVTLSCSPISGHRSVSWYQQTPGQGLQFLFEYFSETQRNKGNFPGRFSGRQFSNSRSEMNVSTLELGDSALYLCASSSDPGKRETQYFGPGTRLLVL.